The 7 T cell receptor beta chains in this list originate from one sample, sequenced in a study of T cell responses to AZD1222 COVID-19 vaccine. The protocol was immunoSEQ multiplex PCR, while the TCRdb copy is restricted to in-frame clones and leaves out a portion. The table includes 100,000 to 150,000 clones, around 90% detected once. Material: peripheral blood, obtained on day 0 of AZD1222 vaccination. These receptors came from an adult in good health.

V and J are TRBV20-1 and TRBJ1-1; D is ambiguous. Germline loops: CDR1 DFQATT, CDR2 SNEGSKA (reference sequence). Between the trimmed V and J ends, which lost 2 bases and 8 bases, there was a span of 6 bases. The CDR3 length is 10 residues. CDR3 region: CSARLGEAFF. The CDR3 coding sequence is TGCAGTGCTAGACTGGGAGAAGCTTTCTTT.

The rearrangement uses TRBV5-1 and TRBJ1-4, with D uncertain. V was cut by 3 bases and J by 10 bases, with 16 bases left in between. There are 14 residues in the CDR3. Per germline, CDR1 SGHRS and CDR2 YFSETQ. The CDR3 reads CASSSGTKGVKLFF. The CDR3 DNA sequence: TGCGCCAGCAGCTCCGGTACGAAGGGAGTAAAACTGTTTTTT.

The rearrangement joins TRBV28 to TRBJ2-7; 15 bases are a match to TRBD2. After removal of 6 bases from V and 7 bases from J, the junction contained 10 bases not matched to a gene. The germline gives CDR1 MDHEN, CDR2 SYDVKM. CDR3 size: 16 residues. The CDR3 protein is CASSPRTSGGAGEQYF. The CDR3 bases are TGTGCCAGCAGCCCAAGGACTAGCGGGGGGGCGGGTGAGCAGTACTTC.

The rearrangement joins TRBV3-1 (or the pseudogene TRBV3-2) to TRBJ2-2; D unresolved. CDR1 and CDR2 from the germline V gene are LGHDT and YNNKEL (reference sequence). The CDR3 runs to 13 residues. V dropped 0 bases and J dropped 8 bases, with 7 bases sitting between them. The CDR3 spells CASSQEYVGELFF. The CDR3 bases are TGTGCCAGCAGCCAAGAATACGTAGGGGAGCTGTTTTTT.

The J gene is TRBJ2-2, the V gene TRBV9, with D maybe TRBD2 (5 bases). Germline assignment: CDR1 SGDLS and CDR2 YYNGEE. This CDR3 region has 15 residues. V gave up 4 bases and J gave up 1 base, with 11 bases separating them. The CDR3 region has the DNA TGTGCCAGCAGCCAAATAGGAGGGAACACCGGGGAGCTGTTTTTT. Protein sequence: CASSQIGGNTGELFF.

This clone was seen just once. V is TRBV4-2 and J is TRBJ1-3; D unresolved. The germline gives CDR1 LGHNA, CDR2 YNFKEQ. CDR3 length equals 15 residues. V was pared by 0 bases and J by 1 base, with 7 bases between. The chain's CDR3 is CASSQETVSGNTIYF. In DNA, the CDR3 is TGTGCCAGCAGCCAAGAGACTGTATCTGGAAACACCATATATTTT.

The gene calls are TRBV6-5 and TRBJ2-7; 8 bases agree with TRBD1. Trimming cost V 7 bases and J 11 bases; bases outside gene matches: 16. The CDR3 covers 14 residues. Germline loops: CDR1 MNHEY, CDR2 SVGAGI. CDR3 coding DNA: TGTGCCAGCACCCACAATCCGGACAGGGTTGAAAAGTACTTC. Translating gives CASTHNPDRVEKYF.